The entry below describes one T cell receptor beta chain. This clonotype was detected many times. Its antigen is not yet known. Per-base quality was not reported, and no clone a single base away is much larger than it. Libraries were prepared through 5' RACE. The reads were generated on an Illumina HiSeq 2500. A second PCR of roughly 7 to 11 cycles was performed with a sample-barcoded 5' primer and a J-beta primer mix. Each TCR beta cDNA molecule received a unique molecular identifier from a template-switch 5' adaptor carrying 12 random nucleotides. Each sample yielded at least 2.5 million CDR3-containing paired-end reads. The Mint cDNA synthesis kit, primed by a TRBC-specific oligonucleotide, was used to synthesize first-strand cDNA from all RNA. Following uracil-DNA glycosylase treatment, a first 18-cycle PCR with universal primers M1SS and BC2_uni_R was performed on all cDNA. In the paper's pipeline: For normalization, 1 million high-quality reads, each with a distinct molecular identifier, were randomly selected from each sample. Instead of being binned into consensus sequences, reads with shared molecular identifiers were discarded. MiTCR, run with a Q25 quality threshold and the strictest error-elimination algorithm, handled CDR3 identification, clonotype clustering and error correction. A nonparametric unseen species model using Euler transformation provided a lower-bound estimate of total TCR beta diversity. TCRdb took the public reads, trimmed them with fastp at Q25, ran MiXCR for clone calling and kept in-frame beta chains. Entries that share a CDR3 protein sequence are merged under the most common genes and DNA. TCRdb's processing, not the authors' own work, is the source of the V and J calls. The sample has 600,000 or so distinct CDR3 sequences on record, approximately 30% of them singletons. The ten largest clonotypes hold roughly 14% of the sample.

The roughly 39 donors, aged about 6 to 95 years, were systemically healthy Caucasian individuals from Russia. Around 10 milliliters of peripheral blood were collected from each donor into EDTA-treated Vacutainer tubes. PBMCs were isolated by Ficoll-Paque density-gradient centrifugation, with at least 6 million obtained per sample. Total RNA, at least 5 micrograms per sample, was extracted from PBMCs with Trizol reagent. Naive CD45RAhigh/CD27high T cell percentages were measured by flow cytometry on a PBMC aliquot from every donor. This entry comes from a study of blood T cells in healthy people across ages (dated by TCRdb to between 2015 and 2016). The study in broad terms: Template switching captured roughly one uniquely barcoded TCR beta cDNA molecule per two T cells in model experiments. Age-related changes in TCR beta repertoire diversity were measured in the study by deep sequencing normalized with unique cDNA molecular identifiers. For two donors (one aged 18 to 29 and one aged 80 or older), the study analyzed two additional independent replicas of 1 million unique cDNA reads from the same blood draw. Four age groups were formed from the donors: young (average about 15 years), middle-aged (more than 35), aged (roughly 58) and long-lived (approximately 80). To avoid experimental bias, donors of different ages were randomly spread across the sequencing lanes.

Here is what the overall study found, with its caveats: A strong correlation was found between observed TCR beta diversity and the percentage of naive T cells measured by flow cytometry. Because profiling used bulk unsorted PBMCs, naive and antigen-experienced compartments could not be compared conclusively. Estimates of total diversity based on one million sequenced T cells were considered lower bounds and underestimates. The CMV infection status of donors was not known, potentially confounding age-related changes in expanded clonotypes. Compared with the aged group, the long-lived group had more naive CD4+ T cells, fewer expanded clones and increased TCR diversity, a pattern suggesting age selection. As age increased, observed TCR beta diversity per million T cells dropped in a roughly linear way, and a significant reduction was already evident by age 40.

The source material was blood. This clonotype was obtained from a woman of 80 years or more in good health.

The CDR3 amino acid sequence is: CASKGSGDLNEQFF. At the DNA level, the sequence is TGTGCCAGCAAGGGGAGCGGGGATTTAAATGAGCAGTTCTTC. This chain is built from TRBV12-3 or TRBV12-4 and TRBJ2-1; a stretch of 7 junction bases matches TRBD2. Trimmed from V: 7 bases; trimmed from J: 7 bases; junction bases lacking a gene match: 10. The CDR3 covers 14 residues, taking in both the cysteine and the phenylalanine. The read is trimmed to its CDR3 DNA, 42 bases read in frame from base 1.